This T cell receptor (beta chain) emerged from a study of CD8 T cells in ankylosing spondylitis. Study observations and caveats: Significantly higher representation of disease-linked clones was reported for matched ankylosing spondylitis synovial fluid. A TCR beta motif of several highly homologous variants seemed to mark ankylosing spondylitis blood. Disease-linked clones had a CD8+ phenotype and relatively low frequency in peripheral blood.

In this sample, this clonotype turned up many times. Its target is unknown. The CDR3 covers 13 residues. Trimming cost V 5 bases and J 0 bases, with 7 bases left between them. TCR beta libraries were made by quantitative 5'-RACE with molecular barcodes. TCRdb ran MiXCR on the 5' RACE reads and lists one entry per CDR3 protein. Among about 240,000 distinct CDR3 sequences, about 10% were seen once, and the ten largest hold roughly 6.8%. Material: blood, either unsorted or a sorted T cell fraction (not recorded which). This TCR came from a male donor with ankylosing spondylitis or in good health (not recorded which). The chain has TRBV12-3 or TRBV12-4 and TRBJ1-1; D gene ambiguous. CDR3 loop: CASSTVMNTEAFF. In DNA form, the CDR3 reads TGTGCCAGCAGTACAGTCATGAACACTGAAGCTTTCTTT.